Following are 3 T cell receptor beta chains from one sample sequenced in a study of blood T cell repertoires in COVID-19. Produced via immunoSEQ multiplex PCR; TCRdb's table is partial and in-frame only. The repertoire has over 250,000 clones, approximately 89% of them found once; the top ten carry approximately 5%. Sample: PBMCs or T cells enriched from blood (not recorded which). Receptor source: a woman aged 25 to 45 who had recovered from COVID-19.

The CDR3 sequence is CASSLRIAALRETQYF. For the CDR3, the DNA is TGTGCCAGCAGCTTGAGGATTGCGGCTCTACGAGAGACCCAGTACTTC. The genes are TRBV5-6 and TRBJ2-5; D is uncertain. V was shortened by 1 base and J by 4 bases, with 17 bases between the two germline ends. The CDR3 spans 16 residues. In germline, CDR1 is SGHDT, CDR2 YYEEEE.

In DNA, the CDR3 is TGTGCCAGCTCACCCGGACTAGCGGTCGAGAATACGCAGTATTTT. Translating it yields CASSPGLAVENTQYF. V gene TRBV18 combines with J gene TRBJ2-3; 10 bases line up with TRBD2. This CDR3 spans 15 amino acids. J lost 7 bases, V lost 3 bases, and 7 bases had no gene match. Germline values: CDR1 KGHSH, CDR2 LQKENI.

The J gene is TRBJ2-5, the V gene TRBV5-4, with 7 positions matching TRBD1. This CDR3 is 15 amino acids long. Trimming cost V 0 bases and J 4 bases; bases outside gene matches: 6. From germline, CDR1 is SGHNT and CDR2 YYREEE (reference sequence). In nucleotides, the CDR3 is TGTGCCAGCAGCTTGGATCCAGGGGGTGCAGAGACCCAGTACTTC. The encoded protein is CASSLDPGGAETQYF.